The rows below give T cell receptor beta chains drawn from one sample of a study of blood T cell repertoires in COVID-19. Libraries were prepared by immunoSEQ multiplex PCR; TCRdb keeps only in-frame clonotypes and omits some of them. The data show approximately 85,000 clones, roughly 87% seen once. Material: peripheral blood. The receptors stem from a woman aged 45-60 years with active or convalescent COVID-19. CDR3s leave out the opening cysteine and the closing phenylalanine or tryptophan.

CDR3 protein: ASSQDGQSKLF
J gene: TRBJ1-4
CDR3 length: 11
V gene: TRBV3-1/TRBV3-2

CDR3 protein: ASSSQGIEAF
J gene: TRBJ1-1
CDR3 length: 10
V gene: TRBV5-1

CDR3 protein: ALTLGQISNQPQH
J gene: TRBJ1-5
CDR3 length: 13
V gene: TRBV30

CDR3 protein: ASSLRGLSIRNTGELF
J gene: TRBJ2-2
CDR3 length: 16
V gene: TRBV28

CDR3 protein: ASSYRLGTEAF
J gene: TRBJ1-1
CDR3 length: 11
V gene: TRBV2

CDR3 protein: ASSYRGLAGADNEQF
J gene: TRBJ2-1
CDR3 length: 15
V gene: TRBV9

CDR3 protein: ASSEDMGASETQY
J gene: TRBJ2-5
CDR3 length: 13
V gene: TRBV7-9

CDR3 protein: AWVGARTQY
J gene: TRBJ2-5
CDR3 length: 9
V gene: TRBV30

CDR3 protein: ASSVGQEFNSNQPQH
J gene: TRBJ1-5
CDR3 length: 15
V gene: TRBV9

CDR3 protein: ASSLQGAAPYNEQF
J gene: TRBJ2-1
CDR3 length: 14
V gene: TRBV11-1

CDR3 protein: ASSQGLGPGGRYGYT
J gene: TRBJ1-2
CDR3 length: 15
V gene: TRBV14

CDR3 protein: ASSLHTSGYNQPQH
J gene: TRBJ1-5
CDR3 length: 14
V gene: TRBV7-9

CDR3 protein: ASSLAGRGYTDTQY
J gene: TRBJ2-3
CDR3 length: 14
V gene: TRBV7-6

CDR3 protein: ASSDRQGVGQPQH
J gene: TRBJ1-5
CDR3 length: 13
V gene: TRBV2

CDR3 protein: ASSRDRANTEAF
J gene: TRBJ1-1
CDR3 length: 12
V gene: TRBV6-5

CDR3 protein: ASSPTKTGITYEQY
J gene: TRBJ2-7
CDR3 length: 14
V gene: TRBV4-3

CDR3 protein: ASSPVTGGNTEAF
J gene: TRBJ1-1
CDR3 length: 13
V gene: TRBV7-8

CDR3 protein: ASSSTGGQSEAF
J gene: TRBJ1-1
CDR3 length: 12
V gene: TRBV6-6

CDR3 protein: AWSDRGGAGGELF
J gene: TRBJ2-2
CDR3 length: 13
V gene: TRBV30

CDR3 protein: ASGGEQPQH
J gene: TRBJ1-5
CDR3 length: 9
V gene: TRBV19

CDR3 protein: ASSSLAGELF
J gene: TRBJ2-2
CDR3 length: 10
V gene: TRBV6-5

CDR3 protein: ASRPGQGGYEQY
J gene: TRBJ2-7
CDR3 length: 12
V gene: TRBV6-5

CDR3 protein: ARGGLYEQY
J gene: TRBJ2-7
CDR3 length: 9
V gene: TRBV30

CDR3 protein: ASSDQGHGQPQH
J gene: TRBJ1-5
CDR3 length: 12
V gene: TRBV6-6

CDR3 protein: SARTNEETQY
J gene: TRBJ2-5
CDR3 length: 10
V gene: TRBV29-1